These T cell receptor beta chains were read from a single sample in a study of T cell repertoires in cytomegalovirus infection. TCRdb redid the calling of the reads with MiXCR, one entry per CDR3 protein. This table has about 250,000 distinct CDR3 sequences, about a sixth appearing once. The sequenced material came from CD8+ T cells from PBMCs. Every receptor here comes from a human donor in good health (CMV status not recorded). Some clones in this sample may be carry-over from other donors' samples. CDR3s leave out the opening cysteine and the closing phenylalanine or tryptophan. The order of the fields is J gene, V gene, clone size, CDR3 protein. Size tells how often a clone was seen (once, few, many) or the class of an expanded clone, and some rows leave it out.

TRBJ1-1,TRBV12-3/TRBV12-4,many,ASSHSSTAEAF
TRBJ2-1,TRBV7-8,few,ASSSPGGTLYNEQF
TRBJ2-7,TRBV7-3,.,ASSFSGGSYEQY
TRBJ2-1,TRBV25-1,few,ASSEFFQASSYNEQF
TRBJ2-7,TRBV6-6,.,ASTPSTGTTYEQY
TRBJ2-7,TRBV10-3,many,AIGDGSYEQY
TRBJ1-2,TRBV29-1,.,SVEVEIPGYT
TRBJ1-1,TRBV28,many,ASRTPGTGAKNTEAF
TRBJ2-5,TRBV29-1,few,SVEDLKGETQY
TRBJ1-1,TRBV29-1,few,SVEELGTGMNTEAF
TRBJ1-1,TRBV29-1,few,SVKGADTEAF
TRBJ2-2,TRBV4-1,.,ASRRGQGSTGELF
TRBJ2-2,TRBV5-1,.,ASSLSAAEAGELF
TRBJ2-3,TRBV12-3/TRBV12-4,.,ASSFGTRGDTQY
TRBJ2-1,TRBV6-1,few,ASRGLGEQF
TRBJ2-7,TRBV28,.,ASGGGTDGYEQY
TRBJ1-1,TRBV19,few,ASTAGVTEAF
TRBJ1-4,TRBV12-3/TRBV12-4,.,ASSFWKGSGTNEKLF
TRBJ1-1,TRBV4-2,few,ASSQDRTGNTEAF
TRBJ2-1,TRBV15,.,ATSRDNPYNEQF
TRBJ2-2,TRBV10-3,.,AMRSGGATGELF
TRBJ2-1,TRBV7-3,many,ASSLVRRQNNEQF
TRBJ1-1,TRBV14,few,ASSQEGPPLTEAF
TRBJ2-1,TRBV7-2,many,ASSYGQGVYNEQF